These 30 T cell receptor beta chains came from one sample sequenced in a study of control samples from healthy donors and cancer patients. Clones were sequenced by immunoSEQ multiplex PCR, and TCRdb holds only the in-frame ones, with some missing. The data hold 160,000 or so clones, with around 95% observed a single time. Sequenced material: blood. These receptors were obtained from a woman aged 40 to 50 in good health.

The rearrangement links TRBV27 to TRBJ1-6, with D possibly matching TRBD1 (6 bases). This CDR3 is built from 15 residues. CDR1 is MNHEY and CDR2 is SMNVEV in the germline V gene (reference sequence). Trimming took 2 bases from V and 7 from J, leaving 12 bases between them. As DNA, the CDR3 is TGTGCCAGCAGTTTAGGTGCAGGGGTGAATTCACCCCTCCACTTT. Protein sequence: CASSLGAGVNSPLHF.

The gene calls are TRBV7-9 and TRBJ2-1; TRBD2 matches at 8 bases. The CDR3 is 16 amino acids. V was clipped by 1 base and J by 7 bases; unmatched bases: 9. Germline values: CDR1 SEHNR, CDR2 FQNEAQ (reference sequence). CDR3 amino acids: CASSLESSGRLNEQFF. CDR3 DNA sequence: TGTGCCAGCAGCTTAGAGTCCAGCGGGAGACTAAATGAGCAGTTCTTC.

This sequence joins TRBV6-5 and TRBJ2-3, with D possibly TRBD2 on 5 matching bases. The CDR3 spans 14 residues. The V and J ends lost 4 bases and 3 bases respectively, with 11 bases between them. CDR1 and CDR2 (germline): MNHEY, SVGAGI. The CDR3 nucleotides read TGTGCCAGCAGTTCATGGACGGGGACAGATACGCAGTATTTT. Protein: CASSSWTGTDTQYF.

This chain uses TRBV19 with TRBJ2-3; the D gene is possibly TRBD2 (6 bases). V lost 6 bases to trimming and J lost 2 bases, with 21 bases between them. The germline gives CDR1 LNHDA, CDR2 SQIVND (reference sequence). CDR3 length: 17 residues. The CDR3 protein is CASSQNSISGFTDTQYF. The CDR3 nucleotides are TGTGCCAGTAGCCAAAACTCCATAAGCGGGTTCACAGATACGCAGTATTTT.

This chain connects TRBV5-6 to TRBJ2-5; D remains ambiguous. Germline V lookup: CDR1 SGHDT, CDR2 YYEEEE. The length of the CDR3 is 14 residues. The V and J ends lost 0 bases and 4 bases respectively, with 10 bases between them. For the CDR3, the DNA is TGTGCCAGCAGCTTGGTGGGCACCGGAGAGACCCAGTACTTC. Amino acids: CASSLVGTGETQYF.

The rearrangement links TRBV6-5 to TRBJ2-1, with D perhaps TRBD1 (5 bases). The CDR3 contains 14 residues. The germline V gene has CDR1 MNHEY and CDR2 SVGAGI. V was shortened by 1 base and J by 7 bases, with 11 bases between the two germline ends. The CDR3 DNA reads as TGTGCCAGCAGTTACTGGCAGGGCGGAAATGAGCAGTTCTTC. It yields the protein CASSYWQGGNEQFF.

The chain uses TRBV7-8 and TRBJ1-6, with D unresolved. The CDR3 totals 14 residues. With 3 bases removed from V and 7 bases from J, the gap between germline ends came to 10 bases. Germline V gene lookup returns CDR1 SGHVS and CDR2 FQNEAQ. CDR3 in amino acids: CASSFSTENSPLHF. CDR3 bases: TGTGCCAGCAGCTTCTCCACAGAGAATTCACCCCTCCACTTT.

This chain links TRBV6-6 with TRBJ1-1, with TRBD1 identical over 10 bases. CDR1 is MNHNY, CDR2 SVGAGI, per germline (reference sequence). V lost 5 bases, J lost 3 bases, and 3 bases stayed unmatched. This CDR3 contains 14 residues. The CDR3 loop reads CASSRQGADTEAFF. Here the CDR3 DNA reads TGTGCCAGCAGTAGACAGGGGGCCGACACTGAAGCTTTCTTT.

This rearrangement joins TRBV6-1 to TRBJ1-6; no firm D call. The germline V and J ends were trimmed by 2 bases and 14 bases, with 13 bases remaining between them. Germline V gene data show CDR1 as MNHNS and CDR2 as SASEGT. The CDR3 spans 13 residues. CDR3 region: CASSERRAATLHF. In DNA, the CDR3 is TGTGCCAGCAGTGAACGACGGGCCGCGACCCTCCACTTT.

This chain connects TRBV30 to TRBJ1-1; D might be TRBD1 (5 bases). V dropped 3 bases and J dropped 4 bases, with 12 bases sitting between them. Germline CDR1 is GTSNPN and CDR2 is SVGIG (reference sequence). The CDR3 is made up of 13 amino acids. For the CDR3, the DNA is TGTGCCTGGAGGGGGACCATCTCCACTGAAGCTTTCTTT. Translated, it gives CAWRGTISTEAFF. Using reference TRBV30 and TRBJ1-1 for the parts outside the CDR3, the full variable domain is SQTIHQWPATLVQPVGSPLSLECTVEGTSNPNLYWYRQAAGRGLQLLFYSVGIGQISSEVPQNLSASRPQDRQFILSSKKLLLSDSGFYLCAWRGTISTEAFFGQGTRLTVV.

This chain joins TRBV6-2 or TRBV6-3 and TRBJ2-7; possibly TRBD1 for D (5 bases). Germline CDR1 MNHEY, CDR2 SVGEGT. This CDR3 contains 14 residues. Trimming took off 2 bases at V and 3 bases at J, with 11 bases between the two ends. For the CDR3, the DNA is TGTGCCAGCAGTTACCCGATGGACAACTACGAGCAGTACTTC. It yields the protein CASSYPMDNYEQYF.

The CDR3 region has the DNA TGCGCCAGCAGCTTGTACGGGGCGTATCAGTCTGGGGCCAACGTCCTGACTTTC. Translating it yields CASSLYGAYQSGANVLTF. The rearrangement uses TRBV5-1 and TRBJ2-6; D may match TRBD1 or TRBD2 (5 bases each). Looked up from germline, CDR1 is SGHRS and CDR2 is YFSETQ. The CDR3 loop spans 18 amino acids. V lost 1 base to trimming and J lost 1 base, with 15 bases between them. The full variable domain, rest sourced from reference TRBV5-1 and TRBJ2-6, is KAGVTQTPRYLIKTRGQQVTLSCSPISGHRSVSWYQQTPGQGLQFLFEYFSETQRNKGNFPGRFSGRQFSNSRSEMNVSTLELGDSALYLCASSLYGAYQSGANVLTFGAGSRLTVL.

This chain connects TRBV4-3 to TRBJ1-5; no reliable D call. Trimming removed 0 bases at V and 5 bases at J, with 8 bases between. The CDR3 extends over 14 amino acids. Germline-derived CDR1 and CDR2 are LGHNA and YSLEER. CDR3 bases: TGCGCCAGCAGCCAAGATCTCGGTGATCAGCCCCAGCATTTT. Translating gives CASSQDLGDQPQHF.

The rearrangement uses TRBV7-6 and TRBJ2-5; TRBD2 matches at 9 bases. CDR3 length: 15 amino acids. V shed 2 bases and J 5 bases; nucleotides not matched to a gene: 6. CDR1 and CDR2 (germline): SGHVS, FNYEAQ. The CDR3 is CASSLMAGGHETQYF. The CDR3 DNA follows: TGTGCCAGCAGCTTAATGGCGGGGGGGCATGAGACCCAGTACTTC.

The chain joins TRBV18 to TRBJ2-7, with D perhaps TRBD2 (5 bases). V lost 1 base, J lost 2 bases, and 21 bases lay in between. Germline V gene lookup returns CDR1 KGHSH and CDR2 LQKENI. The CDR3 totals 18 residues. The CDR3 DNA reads TGTGCCAGCTCACCACGAGGTAGTGGCAGAGGGTCCCCCTACGAGCAGTACTTC. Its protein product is CASSPRGSGRGSPYEQYF.

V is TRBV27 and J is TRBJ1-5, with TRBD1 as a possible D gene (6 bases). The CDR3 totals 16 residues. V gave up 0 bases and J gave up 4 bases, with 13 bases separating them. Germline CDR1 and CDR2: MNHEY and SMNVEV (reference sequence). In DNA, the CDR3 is TGTGCCAGCAGTTTATCCTCCGGACAGTGGAATCAGCCCCAGCATTTT. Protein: CASSLSSGQWNQPQHF.

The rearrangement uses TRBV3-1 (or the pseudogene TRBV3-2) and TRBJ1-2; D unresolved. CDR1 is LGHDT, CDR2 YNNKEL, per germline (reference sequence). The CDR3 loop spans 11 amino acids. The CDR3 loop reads CAVRARAGYTF. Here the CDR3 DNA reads TGTGCAGTTCGCGCTCGGGCCGGCTACACCTTC.

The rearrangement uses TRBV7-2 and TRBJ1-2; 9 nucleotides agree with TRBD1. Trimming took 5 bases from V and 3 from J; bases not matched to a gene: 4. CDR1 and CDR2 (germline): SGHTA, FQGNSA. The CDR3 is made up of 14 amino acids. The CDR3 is CASSPTGGDYGYTF. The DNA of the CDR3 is TGTGCCAGCAGCCCGACAGGGGGAGACTATGGCTACACCTTC.

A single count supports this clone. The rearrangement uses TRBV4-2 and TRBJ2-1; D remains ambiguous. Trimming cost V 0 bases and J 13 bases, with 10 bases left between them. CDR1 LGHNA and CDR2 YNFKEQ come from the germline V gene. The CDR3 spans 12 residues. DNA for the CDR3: TGTGCCAGCAGCCAAGAGGGCCCTTTTCAGTTCTTC. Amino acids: CASSQEGPFQFF.

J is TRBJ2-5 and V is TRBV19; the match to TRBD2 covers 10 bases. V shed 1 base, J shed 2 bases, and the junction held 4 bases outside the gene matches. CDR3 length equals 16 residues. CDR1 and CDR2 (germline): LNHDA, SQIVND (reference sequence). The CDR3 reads CASSIVATSGQETQYF. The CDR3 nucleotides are TGTGCCAGTAGTATAGTAGCGACTAGCGGGCAAGAGACCCAGTACTTC.

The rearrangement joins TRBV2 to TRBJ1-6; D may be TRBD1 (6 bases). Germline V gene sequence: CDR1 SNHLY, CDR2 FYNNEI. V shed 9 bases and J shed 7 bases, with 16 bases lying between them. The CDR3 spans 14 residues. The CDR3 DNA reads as TGTGCCAGTAGACGGGACATTGGGAATTCACCCCTCCACTTT. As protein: CASRRDIGNSPLHF.

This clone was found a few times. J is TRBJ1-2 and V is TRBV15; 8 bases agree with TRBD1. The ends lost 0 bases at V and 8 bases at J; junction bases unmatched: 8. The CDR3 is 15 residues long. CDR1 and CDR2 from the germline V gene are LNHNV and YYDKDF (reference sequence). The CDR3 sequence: CATSRDRGAGGGYTF. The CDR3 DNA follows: TGTGCCACCAGCAGAGATCGGGGTGCAGGGGGCGGCTACACCTTC.

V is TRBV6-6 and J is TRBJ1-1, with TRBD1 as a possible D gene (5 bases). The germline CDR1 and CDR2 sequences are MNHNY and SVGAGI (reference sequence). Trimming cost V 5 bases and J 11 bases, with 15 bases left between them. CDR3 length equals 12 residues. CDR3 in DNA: TGTGCCAGCAGTACCCCGGGCAGGGAGGCTTTCTTT. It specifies CASSTPGREAFF.

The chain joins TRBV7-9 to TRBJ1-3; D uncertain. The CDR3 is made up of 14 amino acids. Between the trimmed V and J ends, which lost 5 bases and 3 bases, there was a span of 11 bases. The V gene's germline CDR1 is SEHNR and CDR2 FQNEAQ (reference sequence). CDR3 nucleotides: TGTGCCAGCAGCCCACCCCAGGATGGAAACACCATATATTTT. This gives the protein CASSPPQDGNTIYF.

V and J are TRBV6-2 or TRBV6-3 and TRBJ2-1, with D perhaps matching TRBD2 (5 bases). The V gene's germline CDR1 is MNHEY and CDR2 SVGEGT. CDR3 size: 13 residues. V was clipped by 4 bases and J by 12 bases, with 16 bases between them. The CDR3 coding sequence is TGTGCCAGCAGTTCCGGGCTAGCTCGATGGCAGTTCTTC. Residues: CASSSGLARWQFF.

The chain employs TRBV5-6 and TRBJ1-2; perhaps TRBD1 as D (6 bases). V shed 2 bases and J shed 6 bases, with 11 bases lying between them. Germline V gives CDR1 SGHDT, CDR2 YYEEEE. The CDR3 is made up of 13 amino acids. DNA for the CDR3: TGTGCCAGCAGCTTAACAGGGCATGATGGCTACACCTTC. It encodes CASSLTGHDGYTF.

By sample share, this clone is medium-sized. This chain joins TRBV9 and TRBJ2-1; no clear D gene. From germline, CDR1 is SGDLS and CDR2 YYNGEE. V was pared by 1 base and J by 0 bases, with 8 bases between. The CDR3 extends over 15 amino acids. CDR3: CASSVQASSYNEQFF. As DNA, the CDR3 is TGTGCCAGCAGCGTACAAGCGAGCTCCTACAATGAGCAGTTCTTC.

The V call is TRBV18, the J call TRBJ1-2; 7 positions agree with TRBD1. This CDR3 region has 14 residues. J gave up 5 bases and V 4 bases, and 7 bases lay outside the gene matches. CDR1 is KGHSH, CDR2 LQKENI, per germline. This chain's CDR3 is CASSLTDRPYGYTF. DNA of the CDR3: TGTGCCAGCTCACTAACGGACAGGCCGTATGGCTACACCTTC.

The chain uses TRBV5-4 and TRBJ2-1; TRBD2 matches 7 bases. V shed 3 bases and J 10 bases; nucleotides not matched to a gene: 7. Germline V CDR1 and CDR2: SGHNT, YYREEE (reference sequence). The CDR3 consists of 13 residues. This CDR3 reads CASSSTSYREQFF. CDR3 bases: TGTGCCAGCAGCTCGACTAGCTACAGGGAGCAGTTCTTC.

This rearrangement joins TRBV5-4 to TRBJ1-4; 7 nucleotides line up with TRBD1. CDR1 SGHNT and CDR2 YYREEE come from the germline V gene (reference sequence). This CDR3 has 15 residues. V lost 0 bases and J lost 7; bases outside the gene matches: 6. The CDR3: CASSLAQGGFEKLFF. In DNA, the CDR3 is TGTGCCAGCAGCTTGGCGCAGGGGGGTTTTGAAAAACTGTTTTTT.